This record covers a single T cell receptor beta chain. Its specificity is not known. CDR1 SGHDN and CDR2 FVKESK come from the germline V gene. Trimming took off 4 bases at V and 4 bases at J, with 8 bases between the two ends. The CDR3 consists of 13 residues. The protocol was immunoSEQ multiplex PCR, while the TCRdb copy is restricted to in-frame clones and leaves out a portion. The data show more than 90,000 clones, 80% to 85% seen once. These data belong to a study of T cell responses to AZD1222 COVID-19 vaccine. Study observations and caveats: The donor cohort was predominantly white British with a female majority, and clonal diversity may have been underestimated.

This sequence was found in an adult in good health. The sample consisted of peripheral blood, taken on day 0 of AZD1222 vaccination. V gene TRBV14 combines with J gene TRBJ1-3, with a possible D match to TRBD1 (5 bases). This CDR3 is CASSRDRGNTIYF. In DNA, the CDR3 is TGTGCCAGCAGCCGAGACAGAGGAAACACCATATATTTT.